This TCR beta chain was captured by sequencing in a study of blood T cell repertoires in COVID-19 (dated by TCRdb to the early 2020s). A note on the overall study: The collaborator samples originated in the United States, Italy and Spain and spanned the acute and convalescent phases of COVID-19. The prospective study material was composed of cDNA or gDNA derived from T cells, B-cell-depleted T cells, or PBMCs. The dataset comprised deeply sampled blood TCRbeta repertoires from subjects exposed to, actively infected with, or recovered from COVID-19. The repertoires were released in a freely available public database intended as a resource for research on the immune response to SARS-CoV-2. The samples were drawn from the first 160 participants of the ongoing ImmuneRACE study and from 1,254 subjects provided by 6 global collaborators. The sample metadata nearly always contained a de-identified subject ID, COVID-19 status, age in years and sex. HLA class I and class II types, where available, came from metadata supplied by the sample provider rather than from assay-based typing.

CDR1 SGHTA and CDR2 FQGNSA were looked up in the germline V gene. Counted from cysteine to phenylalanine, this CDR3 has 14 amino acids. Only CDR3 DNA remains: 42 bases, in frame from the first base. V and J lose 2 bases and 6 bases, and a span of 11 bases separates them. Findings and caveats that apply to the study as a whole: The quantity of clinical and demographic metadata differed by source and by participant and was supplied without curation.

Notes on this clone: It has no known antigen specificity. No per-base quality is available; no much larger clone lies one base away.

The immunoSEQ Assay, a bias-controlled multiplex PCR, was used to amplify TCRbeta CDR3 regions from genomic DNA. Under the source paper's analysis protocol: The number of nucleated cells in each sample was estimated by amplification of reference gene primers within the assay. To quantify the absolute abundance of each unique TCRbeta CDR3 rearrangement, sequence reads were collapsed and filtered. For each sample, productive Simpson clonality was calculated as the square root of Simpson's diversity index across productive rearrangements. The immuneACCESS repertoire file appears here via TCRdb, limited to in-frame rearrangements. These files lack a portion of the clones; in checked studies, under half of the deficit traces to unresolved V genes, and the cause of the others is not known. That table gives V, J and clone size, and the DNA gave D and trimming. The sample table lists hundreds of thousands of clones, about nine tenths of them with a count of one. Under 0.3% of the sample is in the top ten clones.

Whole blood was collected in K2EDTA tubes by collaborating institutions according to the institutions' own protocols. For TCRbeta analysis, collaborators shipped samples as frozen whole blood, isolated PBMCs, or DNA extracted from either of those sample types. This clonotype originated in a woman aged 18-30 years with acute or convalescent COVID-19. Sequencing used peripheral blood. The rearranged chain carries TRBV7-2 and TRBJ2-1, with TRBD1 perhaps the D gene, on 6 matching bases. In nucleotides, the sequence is TGTGCCAGCAGCTTATGGGGGACAAGCAATGAGCAGTTCTTC. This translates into CASSLWGTSNEQFF. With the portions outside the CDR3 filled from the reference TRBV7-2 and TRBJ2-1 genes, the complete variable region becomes GAGVSQSPSNKVTEKGKDVELRCDPISGHTALYWYRQSLGQGLEFLIYFQGNSAPDKSGLPSDRFSAERTGGSVSTLTIQRTQQEDSAVYLCASSLWGTSNEQFFGPGTRLTVL.